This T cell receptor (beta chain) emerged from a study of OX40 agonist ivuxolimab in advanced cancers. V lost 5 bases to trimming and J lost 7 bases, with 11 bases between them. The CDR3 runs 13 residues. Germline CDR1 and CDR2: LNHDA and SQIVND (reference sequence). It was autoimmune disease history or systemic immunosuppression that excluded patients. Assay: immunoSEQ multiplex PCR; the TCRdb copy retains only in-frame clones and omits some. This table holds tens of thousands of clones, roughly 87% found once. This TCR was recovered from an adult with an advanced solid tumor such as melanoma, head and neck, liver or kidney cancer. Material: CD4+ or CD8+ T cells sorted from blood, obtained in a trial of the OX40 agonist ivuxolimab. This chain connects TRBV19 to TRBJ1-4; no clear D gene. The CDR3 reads CASSSGRGEKLFF. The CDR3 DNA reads TGTGCCAGTAGTTCAGGACGGGGTGAAAAACTGTTTTTT.